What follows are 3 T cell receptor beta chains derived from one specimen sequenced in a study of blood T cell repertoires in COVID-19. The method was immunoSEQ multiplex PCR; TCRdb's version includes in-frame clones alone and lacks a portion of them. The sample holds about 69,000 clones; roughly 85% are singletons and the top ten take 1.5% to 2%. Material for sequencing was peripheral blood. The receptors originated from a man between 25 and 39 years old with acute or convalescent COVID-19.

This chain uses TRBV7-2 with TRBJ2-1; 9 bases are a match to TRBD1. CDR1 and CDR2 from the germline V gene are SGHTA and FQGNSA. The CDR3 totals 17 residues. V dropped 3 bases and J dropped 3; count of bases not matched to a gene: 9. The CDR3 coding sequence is TGTGCCAGCAGCTTCAAAACAGGGGGCCACCTCTACAATGAGCAGTTCTTC. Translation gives CASSFKTGGHLYNEQFF.

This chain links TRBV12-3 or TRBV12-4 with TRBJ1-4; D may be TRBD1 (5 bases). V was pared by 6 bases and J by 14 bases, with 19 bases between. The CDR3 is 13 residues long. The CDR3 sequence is CASSLRSMDKLFF. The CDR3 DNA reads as TGTGCCAGCAGCCTACGATCGATGGACAAGCTGTTTTTT.

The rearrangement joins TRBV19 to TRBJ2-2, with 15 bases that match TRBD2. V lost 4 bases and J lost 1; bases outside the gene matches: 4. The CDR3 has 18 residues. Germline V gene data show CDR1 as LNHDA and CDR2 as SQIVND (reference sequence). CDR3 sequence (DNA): TGTGCCAGTAGTACCCGGACTAGCGGGAGGGGGAACACCGGGGAGCTGTTTTTT. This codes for CASSTRTSGRGNTGELFF.